This T cell receptor beta chain is from a study of T-cell memory formation after mild COVID-19. Study information: The study found TCR clusters largely donor specific. Study-wide results and caveats: Whereas later expanders leaned CD4+, clones contracting day 15 to 85 showed a balanced CD4/CD8 makeup. In pre-infection memory, a portion of responding clones appeared, which suggested that cross-reactive memory joined. Day 37-peaking second-wave clones had unconfirmed SARS-CoV-2 specificity.

The CDR3 covers 14 residues. V was pared by 2 bases and J by 2 bases, with 7 bases between. The germline gives CDR1 SGHDT, CDR2 YYEEEE. TCRdb reanalysed the 5' RACE reads using MiXCR and keeps one entry per CDR3 protein. The sample has 400,000 or so distinct CDR3 sequences, around a fifth seen once. Concerning this clonotype itself: What it binds is not known.

Material: PBMCs or a T cell subset sorted from them (not recorded which). The chain has TRBV5-6 and TRBJ2-2; no clear D. This TCR was recovered from an adult woman who had mild COVID-19 (a few samples of this study predate the infection). Cell type and time point are not known. The CDR3 nucleotides read TGTGCCAGCAGCTTTCTGGGAAACACCGGGGAGCTGTTTTTT. Amino acids: CASSFLGNTGELFF. Looking up the rest from reference TRBV5-6 and TRBJ2-2 gives the full variable domain: DAGVTQSPTHLIKTRGQQVTLRCSPKSGHDTVSWYQQALGQGPQFIFQYYEEEERQRGNFPDRFSGHQFPNYSSELNVNALLLGDSALYLCASSFLGNTGELFFGEGSRLTVL.